These T cell receptor beta chains were read from a single sample in a study of blood T cell repertoires in COVID-19. Data came from immunoSEQ multiplex PCR; TCRdb stores just in-frame clones and leaves some out. Of approximately 250,000 clones in the sample, approximately 90% were seen once. The specimen was PBMCs or T cells enriched from blood (not recorded which). The receptors derive from a woman aged 30 to 39 with acute COVID-19. Both conserved end residues are part of each CDR3. The D gene is left open where the match is weak. Size is omitted from some rows. Given values are once, few, many or a class for expanded clones.

D: TRBD1; V: TRBV12-3/TRBV12-4; J: TRBJ1-1; size: .; CDR3: CASKQGAYTEAFF; DNA: TGTGCCAGCAAACAGGGGGCATACACTGAAGCTTTCTTT
D: .; V: TRBV7-9; J: TRBJ2-1; size: .; CDR3: CASSPGDPPREFF; DNA: TGTGCCAGCAGCCCCGGAGACCCGCCCCGAGAGTTCTTC
D: .; V: TRBV4-1; J: TRBJ2-6; size: .; CDR3: CASSQVHQGANVLTF; DNA: TGCGCCAGCAGCCAAGTCCACCAGGGGGCCAACGTCCTGACTTTC
D: .; V: TRBV6-4; J: TRBJ2-3; size: .; CDR3: CASRNYPGGSDTDTQYF; DNA: TGTGCCAGCAGGAACTACCCTGGGGGGTCCGACACAGATACGCAGTATTTT
D: .; V: TRBV7-2; J: TRBJ2-1; size: once; CDR3: CASSLDGSSVGSYNEQFF; DNA: TGTGCCAGCAGCTTAGATGGTTCTAGCGTAGGCTCCTACAATGAGCAGTTCTTC
D: .; V: TRBV28; J: TRBJ1-1; size: .; CDR3: CASTLTRTEAFF; DNA: TGTGCCAGCACCTTAACGAGGACTGAAGCTTTCTTT
D: TRBD1; V: TRBV19; J: TRBJ1-2; size: .; CDR3: CASSQTGGADGYTF; DNA: TGTGCCAGTAGTCAGACAGGGGGCGCGGATGGCTACACCTTC
D: TRBD2; V: TRBV19; J: TRBJ2-3; size: .; CDR3: CASTNRLAVGTDTQYF; DNA: TGTGCCAGTACCAACAGGCTAGCGGTTGGTACAGATACGCAGTATTTT
D: TRBD2; V: TRBV5-6; J: TRBJ2-7; size: .; CDR3: CASSLAGGGIYEQYF; DNA: TGTGCCAGCAGCTTGGCTGGCGGGGGGATATACGAGCAGTACTTC
D: .; V: TRBV19; J: TRBJ2-7; size: .; CDR3: CASSIGVIYEQYF; DNA: TGTGCCAGTAGTATCGGGGTTATCTACGAGCAGTACTTC
D: TRBD1; V: TRBV28; J: TRBJ1-2; size: .; CDR3: CASSWDRTYGYTF; DNA: TGTGCCAGCAGCTGGGACAGGACCTATGGCTACACCTTC
D: .; V: TRBV14; J: TRBJ2-7; size: once; CDR3: CASSQGNRVGEQYF; DNA: TGTGCCAGCAGCCAAGGGAACAGGGTGGGCGAGCAGTACTTC
D: .; V: TRBV3-1/TRBV3-2; J: TRBJ2-7; size: once; CDR3: CASSQAGRYEQYF; DNA: TGTGCCAGCAGCCAAGCAGGGCGCTACGAGCAGTACTTC
D: .; V: TRBV7-9; J: TRBJ1-3; size: .; CDR3: CASSFPTGLSGNTIYF; DNA: TGTGCCAGCAGCTTCCCAACAGGCCTCTCTGGAAACACCATATATTTT
D: TRBD1; V: TRBV4-3; J: TRBJ2-2; size: .; CDR3: CASSQRQGAGELFF; DNA: TGCGCCAGCAGCCAGCGACAGGGGGCCGGGGAGCTGTTTTTT
D: .; V: TRBV28; J: TRBJ1-2; size: .; CDR3: CASSSLGGDTNYGYTF; DNA: TGTGCCAGCAGTTCCCTAGGGGGGGATACTAACTATGGCTACACCTTC
D: TRBD1; V: TRBV12-3/TRBV12-4; J: TRBJ1-5; size: .; CDR3: CASSLTGDQPQHF; DNA: TGTGCCAGCAGCCTGACAGGGGATCAGCCCCAGCATTTT
D: TRBD1; V: TRBV7-2; J: TRBJ1-5; size: .; CDR3: CASSLGQGAREPQHF; DNA: TGTGCCAGCAGCTTAGGGCAGGGGGCAAGGGAGCCCCAGCATTTT
D: .; V: TRBV6-4; J: TRBJ2-7; size: .; CDR3: CASSARTVSYEQYF; DNA: TGTGCCAGCAGTGCCCGGACTGTATCCTACGAGCAGTACTTC
D: .; V: TRBV7-2; J: TRBJ2-3; size: .; CDR3: CASSSAISADTQYF; DNA: TGTGCCAGCAGCTCCGCTATTTCCGCAGATACGCAGTATTTT
D: .; V: TRBV28; J: TRBJ1-5; size: few; CDR3: CASRVGSNQPQHF; DNA: TGTGCCAGCAGGGTGGGCAGCAATCAGCCCCAGCATTTT
D: TRBD2; V: TRBV10-3; J: TRBJ2-3; size: .; CDR3: CAISRAGGPGPSTDTQYF; DNA: TGTGCCATCAGCCGAGCGGGAGGCCCGGGTCCAAGCACAGATACGCAGTATTTT
D: TRBD1; V: TRBV9; J: TRBJ2-5; size: .; CDR3: CASSVEGAEETQYF; DNA: TGTGCCAGCAGCGTAGAGGGGGCGGAGGAGACCCAGTACTTC
D: .; V: TRBV9; J: TRBJ2-3; size: .; CDR3: CASSDTILLADSTDTQYF; DNA: TGTGCCAGCAGCGACACCATTCTACTAGCAGATAGCACAGATACGCAGTATTTT
D: TRBD2; V: TRBV5-4; J: TRBJ2-1; size: .; CDR3: CASSSGTSGRVPGGEQFF; DNA: TGTGCCAGCAGCTCGGGGACTAGCGGGAGGGTCCCTGGTGGTGAGCAGTTCTTC
D: .; V: TRBV4-3; J: TRBJ2-2; size: .; CDR3: CASSQLGQNTGELFF; DNA: TGCGCCAGCAGCCAATTGGGCCAGAACACCGGGGAGCTGTTTTTT
D: TRBD1; V: TRBV28; J: TRBJ1-1; size: .; CDR3: CASSFVRTGYSNTEAFF; DNA: TGTGCCAGCAGTTTTGTGAGGACAGGGTATTCGAACACTGAAGCTTTCTTT
D: .; V: TRBV9; J: TRBJ2-7; size: once; CDR3: CASSVVGGEQYF; DNA: TGTGCCAGCAGCGTAGTGGGGGGCGAGCAGTACTTC
D: TRBD2; V: TRBV27; J: TRBJ2-3; size: .; CDR3: CASSLLAGQDTQYF; DNA: TGTGCCAGCAGTTTACTAGCGGGCCAAGATACGCAGTATTTT
D: .; V: TRBV29-1; J: TRBJ1-2; size: few; CDR3: CSVDHGIYGYTF; DNA: TGCAGCGTTGACCACGGGATCTATGGCTACACCTTC
D: .; V: TRBV24-1; J: TRBJ2-3; size: .; CDR3: CATSDSQGVTDTQYF; DNA: TGTGCCACCAGTGATTCCCAAGGGGTGACAGATACGCAGTATTTT
D: TRBD1; V: TRBV27; J: TRBJ2-3; size: .; CDR3: CASSTRTGRTDTQYF; DNA: TGTGCCAGCAGTACCCGGACAGGTCGCACAGATACGCAGTATTTT
D: TRBD2; V: TRBV28; J: TRBJ2-5; size: .; CDR3: CASTLMVGLAGTQETQYF; DNA: TGTGCCAGCACTCTTATGGTTGGGCTAGCGGGCACCCAAGAGACCCAGTACTTC
D: .; V: TRBV5-6; J: TRBJ1-4; size: once; CDR3: CASSLERDGSREKLFF; DNA: TGTGCCAGCAGCTTGGAAAGAGATGGATCTAGGGAAAAACTGTTTTTT
D: TRBD1; V: TRBV4-2; J: TRBJ1-3; size: .; CDR3: CASSQDATGGSGNTIYF; DNA: TGTGCCAGCAGCCAAGATGCGACAGGGGGCTCTGGAAACACCATATATTTT
D: TRBD2; V: TRBV5-1; J: TRBJ2-7; size: .; CDR3: CASSFQREGSYEQYF; DNA: TGCGCCAGCAGCTTCCAGCGGGAGGGCTCCTACGAGCAGTACTTC
D: TRBD1; V: TRBV5-1; J: TRBJ2-3; size: .; CDR3: CASSPGTAITDTQYF; DNA: TGCGCCAGCAGCCCCGGGACAGCCATCACAGATACGCAGTATTTT
D: TRBD2; V: TRBV19; J: TRBJ2-7; size: .; CDR3: CASSPTSVIYEQYF; DNA: TGTGCCAGTAGTCCCACTAGCGTTATCTACGAGCAGTACTTC
D: .; V: TRBV6-4; J: TRBJ2-3; size: .; CDR3: CASSDSLEHTQYF; DNA: TGTGCCAGCAGTGACTCGTTAGAGCATACGCAGTATTTT
D: .; V: TRBV4-1; J: TRBJ1-2; size: .; CDR3: CASSHPTGQSNYGYTF; DNA: TGCGCCAGCAGTCACCCCACTGGGCAATCCAACTATGGCTACACCTTC
D: TRBD1; V: TRBV18; J: TRBJ1-1; size: .; CDR3: CASSLRGQLNTEAFF; DNA: TGTGCCAGCTCACTAAGGGGACAGTTGAACACTGAAGCTTTCTTT
D: .; V: TRBV4-1; J: TRBJ2-6; size: .; CDR3: CASSSNPSAGANVLTF; DNA: TGCGCCAGCAGCAGTAACCCATCGGCTGGGGCCAACGTCCTGACTTTC
D: .; V: TRBV24-1; J: TRBJ1-5; size: .; CDR3: CATSPPGSNQPQHF; DNA: TGTGCCACCAGTCCACCCGGTAGCAATCAGCCCCAGCATTTT
D: .; V: TRBV7-8; J: TRBJ1-6; size: .; CDR3: CASSLGGGGFGNSPLHF; DNA: TGTGCCAGCAGCTTAGGGGGAGGGGGGTTCGGTAATTCACCCCTCCACTTT
D: .; V: TRBV10-1; J: TRBJ2-1; size: .; CDR3: CASSTVTGLEQFF; DNA: TGCGCCAGCAGCACGGTTACAGGGCTGGAGCAGTTCTTC
D: TRBD1; V: TRBV19; J: TRBJ1-5; size: .; CDR3: CATSMPLTGIFTTYSNQPQHF; DNA: TGTGCCACCTCAATGCCCCTGACAGGGATATTTACTACTTATAGCAATCAGCCCCAGCATTTT
D: .; V: TRBV4-1; J: TRBJ2-7; size: .; CDR3: CASSQALYSYEQYF; DNA: TGCGCCAGCAGCCAAGCTCTGTACTCCTACGAGCAGTACTTC
D: .; V: TRBV7-8; J: TRBJ1-2; size: .; CDR3: CASSLNGMSYGYTF; DNA: TGTGCCAGCAGCTTAAATGGCATGTCGTATGGCTACACCTTC
D: TRBD1; V: TRBV2; J: TRBJ1-1; size: .; CDR3: CASGGTGPDTEAFF; DNA: TGTGCCAGCGGCGGGACAGGGCCCGACACTGAAGCTTTCTTT
D: .; V: TRBV7-9; J: TRBJ1-1; size: .; CDR3: CASSLMGRETEAFF; DNA: TGTGCCAGCAGCTTAATGGGTCGGGAGACTGAAGCTTTCTTT
D: TRBD1; V: TRBV10-2; J: TRBJ2-7; size: .; CDR3: CASSGGQGTLLYEQYF; DNA: TGCGCCAGCAGTGGGGGACAGGGTACCCTTTTATACGAGCAGTACTTC
D: TRBD1; V: TRBV7-9; J: TRBJ1-6; size: .; CDR3: CASSLGRTGANSPLHF; DNA: TGTGCCAGCAGCTTAGGACGGACAGGGGCTAATTCACCCCTCCACTTT
D: TRBD1; V: TRBV27; J: TRBJ2-7; size: .; CDR3: CASSSTGVIEQYF; DNA: TGTGCCAGCAGTTCGACAGGGGTAATCGAGCAGTACTTC
D: TRBD2; V: TRBV2; J: TRBJ2-5; size: .; CDR3: CASSERTSRETQYF; DNA: TGTGCCAGCAGTGAAAGGACTAGTCGAGAGACCCAGTACTTC